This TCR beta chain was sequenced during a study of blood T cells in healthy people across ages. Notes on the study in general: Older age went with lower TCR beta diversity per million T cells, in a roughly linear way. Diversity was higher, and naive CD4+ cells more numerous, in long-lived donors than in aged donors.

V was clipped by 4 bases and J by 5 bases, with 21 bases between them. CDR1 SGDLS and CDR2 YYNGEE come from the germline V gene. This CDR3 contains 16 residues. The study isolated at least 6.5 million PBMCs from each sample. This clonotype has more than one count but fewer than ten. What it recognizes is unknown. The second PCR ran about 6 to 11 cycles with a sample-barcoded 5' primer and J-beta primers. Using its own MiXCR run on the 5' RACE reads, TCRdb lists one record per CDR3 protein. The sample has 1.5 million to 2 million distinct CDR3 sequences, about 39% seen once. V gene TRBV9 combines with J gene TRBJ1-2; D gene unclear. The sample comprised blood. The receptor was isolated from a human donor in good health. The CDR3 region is CASSPRMGITPYGYTF. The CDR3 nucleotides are TGTGCCAGCAGCCCCCGGATGGGCATCACACCTTATGGCTACACCTTC.